One and the same sample provided the 3 T cell receptor beta chains below, sequenced in a study of T-cell reconstitution after alpha-beta-depleted transplantation in children. Using unique molecular identifiers, the investigators prepared the TCRbeta library. TCRdb ran MiXCR on the PCR reads and lists one entry per CDR3 protein. The table lists approximately 250,000 distinct CDR3 sequences, approximately 9.7% of them singletons. Sequencing used PBMCs from the stem cell graft donor, obtained from the stem cell graft. The receptors come from a human donor who donated a stem cell graft to a child with SCID.

The sample holds many counts of this clonotype. This rearrangement joins TRBV6-5 to TRBJ2-5; 12 nucleotides align to TRBD2. V lost 0 bases and J lost 4; bases outside the gene matches: 0. The CDR3 length is 15 residues. The germline CDR1 and CDR2 sequences are MNHEY and SVGAGI. CDR3 in amino acids: CASSYSTSGGETQYF. Here the CDR3 DNA reads TGTGCCAGCAGTTACTCGACTAGCGGGGGAGAGACCCAGTACTTC.

This clonotype was picked up a small number of times. The chain recombines TRBV7-6 with TRBJ2-1; D assignment may be TRBD1 or TRBD2 (7 bases each). The ends were cut back, 2 bases at V and 0 bases at J, with 11 bases in the middle. CDR1 is SGHVS and CDR2 is FNYEAQ in the germline V gene. The CDR3 spans 16 residues. The CDR3 here is CASSLQGGSSYNEQFF. The CDR3 nucleotides are TGTGCCAGCAGCTTACAGGGGGGGAGCTCCTACAATGAGCAGTTCTTC.

This clonotype has a count of ten or more. The chain is built from TRBV10-3 and TRBJ2-1; TRBD2 agrees at 11 bases. Per germline, CDR1 ENHRY and CDR2 SYGVKD. The junction had 8 bases not matched to a gene; V was cut back by 4 bases and J by 3 bases. The CDR3 totals 17 residues. DNA of the CDR3: TGTGCCATCAGTGTGGTTAGCGGGGGGGCCTTCTACAATGAGCAGTTCTTC. It specifies CAISVVSGGAFYNEQFF.